This is a list of T cell receptor beta chains from one sample in a study of CD8 T cells in Susac syndrome. TCRdb analysed the immunoSEQ multiplex PCR reads with MiXCR anew, one entry per CDR3 protein. The repertoire includes 75,000 to 95,000 distinct CDR3 sequences, about 95% of them detected once, and 0.62% sits in the top ten. Sequenced material: CD8+ T cells from PBMCs. Source of these receptors: a human donor with Susac syndrome. Both conserved end residues are part of each CDR3. Each record gives: D gene, J gene, clone size, V gene, CDR3 DNA, CDR3 protein. A D gene is named only where the DNA matches it firmly. A row's size may be missing; if present it is once, few, many or a size class.

D: -; J: TRBJ2-3; size: -; V: TRBV28; DNA: TGTGCCAGCAGTCCCTCGGGAGTCACAGATACGCAGTATTTT; CDR3: CASSPSGVTDTQYF
D: TRBD1; J: TRBJ1-2; size: -; V: TRBV27; DNA: TGTGCCTCACAGGGGGCGCTTGATGGCTACACCTTC; CDR3: CASQGALDGYTF
D: -; J: TRBJ2-3; size: -; V: TRBV6-2/TRBV6-3; DNA: TGTGCCAGCAGTTACGCCGGGGTCGGGCAGTATTTT; CDR3: CASSYAGVGQYF
D: -; J: TRBJ1-6; size: -; V: TRBV9; DNA: TGTGCCAGCAGCGTAGGGAGGACATCGGCTAATTCACCCCTCCACTTT; CDR3: CASSVGRTSANSPLHF
D: TRBD2; J: TRBJ2-7; size: once; V: TRBV12-3/TRBV12-4; DNA: TGTGCCAGCAGTTGGGCCGGTCTAGCGGCCCCCTACGAGCAGTACTTC; CDR3: CASSWAGLAAPYEQYF
D: -; J: TRBJ2-7; size: -; V: TRBV27; DNA: TGTGCCAGCAGAGGGCCAGGTGGACCCTACGAGCAGTACTTC; CDR3: CASRGPGGPYEQYF
D: -; J: TRBJ2-1; size: -; V: TRBV4-2; DNA: TGTGCCAGCAGCCAAGTTGCCGGAGGTGGTTCAGATGAGCAGTTCTTC; CDR3: CASSQVAGGGSDEQFF
D: -; J: TRBJ2-7; size: -; V: TRBV9; DNA: TGTGCCAGCAGCGGTCGAGAAGGGTCCAACGAGCAGTACTTC; CDR3: CASSGREGSNEQYF
D: -; J: TRBJ1-1; size: -; V: TRBV30; DNA: TGTGCCTGGGAGGGGGGGTACGACACTGAAGCTTTCTTT; CDR3: CAWEGGYDTEAFF
D: TRBD2; J: TRBJ2-7; size: -; V: TRBV20-1; DNA: TGCAGTGCTAGCTATAGCGGGGGCCACCACTACGAGCAGTACTTC; CDR3: CSASYSGGHHYEQYF
D: TRBD1; J: TRBJ2-7; size: -; V: TRBV7-3; DNA: TGTGCCAGCAGCTTAATACGCCAGGGGGCTGTTTGGCCGTACTTC; CDR3: CASSLIRQGAVWPYF
D: -; J: TRBJ2-3; size: -; V: TRBV15; DNA: TGTGCCACCAGCAGAGATGTGGGGACTAGCACAGATACGCAGTATTTT; CDR3: CATSRDVGTSTDTQYF
D: TRBD1; J: TRBJ2-7; size: -; V: TRBV6-6; DNA: TGTGCCAGCAGGTCCGGGACAGGGATAGAGTACTTC; CDR3: CASRSGTGIEYF
D: TRBD1; J: TRBJ1-4; size: -; V: TRBV7-6; DNA: TGTGCCAGTACACAGGGGGTCGGGGAAAAACTGTTTTTT; CDR3: CASTQGVGEKLFF
D: -; J: TRBJ2-3; size: once; V: TRBV7-9; DNA: TGTGCCAGCAGCTTAGAGGGCGGGGTCCACTCGGATACGCAGTATTTT; CDR3: CASSLEGGVHSDTQYF
D: TRBD1; J: TRBJ2-7; size: -; V: TRBV5-8; DNA: TGTGCCAGCAGCCCGACGACAGGGTTTCGGACCCACTACGAGCAGTACTTC; CDR3: CASSPTTGFRTHYEQYF
D: -; J: TRBJ1-5; size: -; V: TRBV5-1; DNA: TGCGCCAGCAGCTTGGGGGTGGATCAGCCCCAGCATTTT; CDR3: CASSLGVDQPQHF
D: TRBD1; J: TRBJ2-3; size: -; V: TRBV15; DNA: TGTGCCACCAGCAGAGATCGGGACAGGGTCACAGATACGCAGTATTTT; CDR3: CATSRDRDRVTDTQYF
D: TRBD1; J: TRBJ2-1; size: -; V: TRBV11-3; DNA: TGTGCCAGCAGCTTAGATCTAAGACAGGGGACCCATGAGCAGTTCTTC; CDR3: CASSLDLRQGTHEQFF
D: -; J: TRBJ1-6; size: -; V: TRBV4-1; DNA: TGCGCCAGCAGCCAAGATTTTAGCCGGGGAACCTATAATTCACCCCTCCACTTT; CDR3: CASSQDFSRGTYNSPLHF
D: -; J: TRBJ2-2; size: -; V: TRBV20-1; DNA: TGCAGTGCTAGAGAGCTGGGAACGAACACCGGGGAGCTGTTTTTT; CDR3: CSARELGTNTGELFF
D: -; J: TRBJ2-2; size: -; V: TRBV7-3; DNA: TGTGCCAGCAGCTTAACGATAGGCACCGGGGAGCTGTTTTTT; CDR3: CASSLTIGTGELFF
D: -; J: TRBJ2-5; size: -; V: TRBV3-1; DNA: TGTGCCAGCAGAAAAGAGGCGGAGACCCAGTACTTC; CDR3: CASRKEAETQYF
D: -; J: TRBJ1-5; size: -; V: TRBV20-1; DNA: TGCAGTGCTAGATGGGAGGGGAAACAGCCCCAGCATTTT; CDR3: CSARWEGKQPQHF
D: TRBD2; J: TRBJ2-3; size: -; V: TRBV7-8; DNA: TGTGCCAGCAGCTCTAGCGGGGGAGGAGGAACGCAGTATTTT; CDR3: CASSSSGGGGTQYF
D: TRBD2; J: TRBJ2-5; size: -; V: TRBV7-9; DNA: TGTGCCAGCAGCGCCCTGGGATCTGGCGGGGGGGAAGAGACCCAGTACTTC; CDR3: CASSALGSGGGEETQYF
D: -; J: TRBJ2-1; size: once; V: TRBV12-3/TRBV12-4; DNA: TGTGCCAGCAGTCTGGAAATGAATGAGCAGTTCTTC; CDR3: CASSLEMNEQFF
D: -; J: TRBJ1-6; size: -; V: TRBV30; DNA: TGTGCCTGGAGCGGGGGGCCCGTTAGGTCCCTCCACTTT; CDR3: CAWSGGPVRSLHF
D: -; J: TRBJ1-3; size: -; V: TRBV30; DNA: TGTGCCTGGAGTGTCGCTGGGGACACCATATATTTT; CDR3: CAWSVAGDTIYF
D: -; J: TRBJ2-5; size: -; V: TRBV29-1; DNA: TGCAGCGTTGTGGGGGGCTCCAGGCAAGAGACCCAGTACTTC; CDR3: CSVVGGSRQETQYF
D: -; J: TRBJ1-3; size: -; V: TRBV4-3; DNA: TGCGCCAGCAGCCAAGATTGGGGAAACACCATATATTTT; CDR3: CASSQDWGNTIYF